This T cell receptor (beta chain) comes out of a study of OX40 agonist ivuxolimab in advanced cancers. Produced via immunoSEQ multiplex PCR; TCRdb's table is partial and in-frame only. The sample holds more than 70,000 clones, 85% to 90% seen once. Germline values: CDR1 LNHDA, CDR2 SQIVND (reference sequence). The V segment lost 1 base and the J segment 5 bases; nucleotides outside the gene matches: 6. The CDR3 covers 15 residues. The rearrangement links TRBV19 to TRBJ2-3; 7 bases are a match to TRBD2. The sample consisted of CD4+ or CD8+ T cells sorted from blood, taken in a trial of the OX40 agonist ivuxolimab. The sequence was collected from an adult with an advanced solid tumor such as melanoma, head and neck, liver or kidney cancer. CDR3 region: CASSIAGRVGDTQYF. The CDR3 DNA reads as TGTGCCAGTAGTATAGCGGGGAGGGTTGGAGATACGCAGTATTTT. The entire variable domain, with the rest obtained from reference TRBV19 and TRBJ2-3, is as follows: DGGITQSPKYLFRKEGQNVTLSCEQNLNHDAMYWYRQDPGQGLRLIYYSQIVNDFQKGDIAEGYSVSREKKESFPLTVTSAQKNPTAFYLCASSIAGRVGDTQYFGPGTRLTVL.